Each of the 18 T cell receptor beta chains below was sequenced from the same sample in a study of cytomegalovirus exposure and HLA in healthy donors listed by TCRdb under 2017. Library generation was performed with the immunoSEQ multiplex PCR assay. The multiplex PCR relied on a mix of 60 forward primers for TCR Vbeta segments and 13 reverse primers for TCR Jbeta segments. Not all clones reach the TCRdb copy of this immuneACCESS table, which keeps in-frame sequences only. Checked studies attribute under half of the gap to unresolved V genes and leave the rest unexplained. The sample records 97,000 or so clones, roughly 80% of which are singletons. Jointly, the top ten make up 9.6% of the sample. Material: PBMCs. Receptors were obtained from a male donor in good health and CMV-seropositive.

This chain uses TRBV9 with TRBJ1-5; tentative D call: TRBD1 (6 bases). The CDR3 extends over 15 amino acids. The germline V and J ends were trimmed by 4 bases and 5 bases, with 16 bases remaining between them. Germline CDR1 and CDR2: SGDLS and YYNGEE. The CDR3 here is CASSRGGLRHQPQHF. In nucleotides, the CDR3 is TGTGCCAGCAGCCGAGGGGGACTAAGGCATCAGCCCCAGCATTTT. Filled out from reference TRBV9 and TRBJ1-5, the complete variable domain reads DSGVTQTPKHLITATGQRVTLRCSPRSGDLSVYWYQQSLDQGLQFLIQYYNGEERAKGNILERFSAQQFPDLHSELNLSSLELGDSALYFCASSRGGLRHQPQHFGDGTRLSIL.

The CDR3 coding sequence is TGTGCCAGCACCTCCTCAAGGACTAGCGGCAACGATGAGCAGTTCTTC. It yields the protein CASTSSRTSGNDEQFF. V is TRBV7-6 and J is TRBJ2-1, with 10 bases identical to TRBD2. The CDR3 is 16 amino acids. After removal of 7 bases from V and 8 bases from J, the junction contained 14 bases not matched to a gene. CDR1 is SGHVS, CDR2 FNYEAQ, per germline.

The chain joins TRBV19 to TRBJ1-1; D gene uncertain. The length of the CDR3 is 14 residues. V was clipped by 3 bases and J by 1 base, with 9 bases between them. CDR1 and CDR2 from the germline V gene are LNHDA and SQIVND (reference sequence). The CDR3 sequence: CASSIARENTEAFF. CDR3 nucleotide sequence: TGTGCCAGTAGTATCGCCCGGGAGAACACTGAAGCTTTCTTT.

The J gene is TRBJ2-7, the V gene TRBV7-9; D is uncertain. The CDR3 covers 14 residues. Trimming removed 1 base from V and 0 bases from J, with 7 bases in between. The germline V gene has CDR1 SEHNR and CDR2 FQNEAQ (reference sequence). This CDR3 reads CASSLVASSYEQYF. The CDR3 nucleotides are TGTGCCAGCAGCTTAGTGGCCAGCTCCTACGAGCAGTACTTC.

This chain connects TRBV7-2 to TRBJ1-1; the match to TRBD1 covers 11 bases. Trimming cost V 4 bases and J 5 bases; bases outside gene matches: 6. This CDR3 region has 15 residues. Germline V lookup: CDR1 SGHTA, CDR2 FQGNSA. The CDR3 loop is CASSWGGTGGTEAFF. CDR3 coding DNA: TGTGCCAGCAGCTGGGGCGGGACAGGGGGTACTGAAGCTTTCTTT.

This chain links TRBV14 with TRBJ2-7; TRBD1 aligns across 11 bases. V was clipped by 1 base and J by 5 bases; unmatched bases: 4. The germline CDR1 and CDR2 sequences are SGHDN and FVKESK. This CDR3 contains 15 residues. CDR3 in amino acids: CASSQGTGGMNEQYF. As DNA, the CDR3 is TGTGCCAGCAGCCAAGGGACAGGGGGCATGAACGAGCAGTACTTC. Using reference TRBV14 and TRBJ2-7 for the parts outside the CDR3, the full variable domain is EAGVTQFPSHSVIEKGQTVTLRCDPISGHDNLYWYRRVMGKEIKFLLHFVKESKQDESGMPNNRFLAERTGGTYSTLKVQPAELEDSGVYFCASSQGTGGMNEQYFGPGTRLTVT.

V usage is TRBV7-7 and J usage is TRBJ2-5, with TRBD2 matching 10 bases. There are 15 residues in the CDR3. Germline CDR1 reads SSHAT; CDR2 reads FNYEAQ (reference sequence). V shed 3 bases, J shed 5 bases, and the junction held 6 bases outside the gene matches. The CDR3 nucleotides are TGTGCCAGCAGCTTGTCTAGCGGGAGTGTGGAGACCCAGTACTTC. It specifies CASSLSSGSVETQYF.

The chain uses TRBV7-9 and TRBJ1-3; 8 bases fit TRBD1. Germline lookup yields CDR1 SEHNR and CDR2 FQNEAQ (reference sequence). This CDR3 has 15 amino acids. The V and J ends lost 5 bases and 3 bases, in that order; junction bases with no gene match: 6. CDR3 sequence reads: CASSRQGSYGNTIYF. The CDR3 region has the DNA TGTGCCAGCAGCAGACAGGGGTCATATGGAAACACCATATATTTT. Using reference TRBV7-9 and TRBJ1-3 for the parts outside the CDR3, the full variable domain is DTGVSQNPRHKITKRGQNVTFRCDPISEHNRLYWYRQTLGQGPEFLTYFQNEAQLEKSRLLSDRFSAERPKGSFSTLEIQRTEQGDSAMYLCASSRQGSYGNTIYFGEGSWLTVV.

The chain combines TRBV9 with TRBJ2-7; tentatively, D is TRBD2 (6 bases). V was clipped by 3 bases and J by 6 bases, with 19 bases between them. CDR3 length equals 15 residues. Germline V gene sequence: CDR1 SGDLS, CDR2 YYNGEE. CDR3 residues: CASSAGAGERGEQYF. The CDR3 DNA sequence: TGTGCCAGCAGCGCAGGAGCGGGCGAACGCGGCGAGCAGTACTTC. The full variable domain, completed using reference TRBV9 and TRBJ2-7, is DSGVTQTPKHLITATGQRVTLRCSPRSGDLSVYWYQQSLDQGLQFLIQYYNGEERAKGNILERFSAQQFPDLHSELNLSSLELGDSALYFCASSAGAGERGEQYFGPGTRLTVT.

The rearrangement uses TRBV4-2 and TRBJ1-3; the D is unclear. The CDR3 sequence is 15 residues long. Trimming shortened V by 0 bases and J by 4 bases, and 10 bases separated the two germline ends. Germline V lookup: CDR1 LGHNA, CDR2 YNFKEQ. CDR3 protein: CASSQDPGAGNTIYF. The CDR3 nucleotides are TGTGCCAGCAGCCAAGATCCCGGAGCCGGAAACACCATATATTTT.

This chain joins TRBV7-9 and TRBJ2-3; D might be TRBD2 (6 bases). The ends were cut back, 4 bases at V and 10 bases at J, with 15 bases in the middle. The CDR3 is made up of 13 amino acids. CDR1 is SEHNR and CDR2 is FQNEAQ in the germline V gene (reference sequence). The CDR3 sequence is CASSSGLRVAQYF. DNA for the CDR3: TGTGCCAGCAGCTCGGGACTCCGTGTGGCGCAGTATTTT. Using reference TRBV7-9 and TRBJ2-3 for the parts outside the CDR3, the full variable domain is DTGVSQNPRHKITKRGQNVTFRCDPISEHNRLYWYRQTLGQGPEFLTYFQNEAQLEKSRLLSDRFSAERPKGSFSTLEIQRTEQGDSAMYLCASSSGLRVAQYFGPGTRLTVL.

The genes are TRBV10-3 and TRBJ2-7, with TRBD1 matching 9 bases. The CDR3 is 16 amino acids. Germline values: CDR1 ENHRY, CDR2 SYGVKD. V was clipped by 5 bases and J by 4 bases; unmatched bases: 12. The CDR3 region is CAISTPKGTGTYEQYF. In DNA form, the CDR3 reads TGTGCCATCAGTACCCCTAAGGGGACAGGGACTTACGAGCAGTACTTC.

The chain has TRBV29-1 and TRBJ2-1; tentative D call: TRBD1 (5 bases). Between the trimmed V and J ends, which lost 6 bases and 6 bases, there was a span of 21 bases. The CDR3 has 15 residues. Germline CDR1 reads SQVTM; CDR2 reads ANQGSEA. This CDR3 is CSVLTTGSNGNEQFF. The CDR3, as DNA: TGCAGCGTCCTAACCACAGGATCTAACGGCAATGAGCAGTTCTTC.

This clone showed up just once. V gene TRBV18 combines with J gene TRBJ2-7; the D gene is possibly TRBD1 (6 bases). This CDR3 has 14 residues. Trimming shortened V by 3 bases and J by 4 bases, and 13 bases separated the two germline ends. The germline CDR1 and CDR2 sequences are KGHSH and LQKENI. The CDR3 coding sequence is TGTGCCAGCTCACCCGCGGTGGGGGCGTACGAGCAGTACTTC. It specifies CASSPAVGAYEQYF.

V and J are TRBV28 and TRBJ1-2; no firm D call. Germline V gene lookup returns CDR1 MDHEN and CDR2 SYDVKM. The CDR3 consists of 14 residues. Deletions cut 3 bases from V and 4 bases from J, with 12 bases between. The CDR3 bases are TGTGCCAGCAGTTTGTCCGGACGGGGCTATGGCTACACCTTC. This translates into CASSLSGRGYGYTF.

There are a few counts of this clone. V and J are TRBV7-9 and TRBJ2-5, with 9 bases fitting TRBD1. Trimming at V came to 4 bases and at J to 6 bases, leaving 9 bases not matched to a gene. Germline CDR1 and CDR2: SEHNR and FQNEAQ (reference sequence). CDR3 length equals 15 residues. In nucleotides, the CDR3 is TGTGCCAGCAGCTCCCCGGGACAGGGTTCGAAGACCCAGTACTTC. Translated, it gives CASSSPGQGSKTQYF.

This chain links TRBV5-4 with TRBJ1-1; 10 bases fit TRBD1. Germline CDR1 and CDR2: SGHNT and YYREEE (reference sequence). The CDR3 loop spans 16 amino acids. Losses at the gene ends were 4 bases for V and 5 bases for J; bases not matched to a gene: 11. CDR3 residues: CASSLMGRDRGTEAFF. The CDR3 DNA sequence: TGTGCCAGCAGCCTGATGGGCCGGGACAGGGGTACTGAAGCTTTCTTT.

The CDR3 loop reads CASTLGQGRANYGYTF. The DNA for the CDR3 is TGTGCCAGCACCCTGGGACAGGGGAGAGCTAACTATGGCTACACCTTC. The chain couples TRBV2 to TRBJ1-2; 10 positions agree with TRBD1. V trimming: 7 bases; J trimming: 0 bases; junction bases outside the gene matches: 8. The CDR3 has 16 residues. Germline values: CDR1 SNHLY, CDR2 FYNNEI.